This T cell receptor beta chain was retrieved from a study of blood T cell repertoires in COVID-19. Turning to the study itself: From T cells, B-cell-depleted T cells, or PBMCs came the material, which was cDNA or gDNA.

Enrolled through a virtual design, the participants were between roughly 18 and 90 years of age and came from under 25 US areas. Clinical history reported by participants formed the basis on which cohorts were assigned. Sequencing was performed with immunoSEQ multiplex PCR; in TCRdb, only in-frame clones are kept and a portion is missing. The table records about 200,000 clones, about 88% of them present only once. This sequence originates from a woman in her thirties or forties in a cohort exposed to, infected with or recovered from COVID-19 (not recorded which). The sequenced sample consisted of PBMCs or T cells enriched from blood (not recorded which).

CDR3 nucleotide sequence: TGTGCCAGCAGCTCTACAGGGGGAGGCGAGACCCAGTACTTC. Translating gives CASSSTGGGETQYF. The rearrangement links TRBV11-3 to TRBJ2-5; 8 nucleotides align to TRBD1. J was trimmed by 5 bases and V by 4 bases; bases with no gene match: 6. CDR1 is SGHNT and CDR2 is YENEEA in the germline V gene. The CDR3 contains 14 residues. The full variable domain, with the rest looked up from reference TRBV11-3 and TRBJ2-5, is EAGVVQSPRYKIIEKKQPVAFWCNPISGHNTLYWYLQNLGQGPELLIRYENEEAVDDSQLPKDRFSAERLKGVDSTLKIQPAELGDSAVYLCASSSTGGGETQYFGPGTRLLVL.